This T cell receptor (beta chain) was sequenced for a study of immune evolution from preneoplasia to lung adenocarcinoma. Study-level findings and limits: KRAS-mutant nodules had the highest T cell clonality.

Patient tissue came from resections in Japan or China, 2014–2017. TCRdb's copy holds only in-frame clones and misses some; the assay was immunoSEQ multiplex PCR. Here the sample spans about 41,000 clones, 70% to 80% being singletons. V shed 5 bases, J shed 2 bases, and the junction held 9 bases outside the gene matches. The germline gives CDR1 KGHSH, CDR2 LQKENI. The length of the CDR3 is 18 residues. This clone was counted between two and nine times. What it binds is unknown. The sequencing sample was made of FFPE invasive lung adenocarcinoma tissue. The chain couples TRBV18 to TRBJ2-3; 14 bases are shared with TRBD2. The clonotype comes from a person aged 55 to 70 with lung adenocarcinoma. DNA of the CDR3: TGTGCCAGCTCAGCCGGGACTAGCGGGAGCAGGATCACAGATACGCAGTATTTT. Its translation is CASSAGTSGSRITDTQYF.